Given below is one TCR beta chain in context. Participant ages covered about 18 to 100 years across about 22 US areas. Assignment of participants to cohorts was predicated upon participant-reported clinical history. The data originate from a study of blood T cell repertoires in COVID-19. Under the authors' procedure: Reference gene primer amplification in the assay estimated nucleated cell counts. Generated by immunoSEQ multiplex PCR, the TCRdb table keeps only in-frame clones and is missing some. The V and J calls and the clone size are those of that table, but D and trimming were determined from the DNA. Here the sample spans approximately 440,000 clones, about 90% being singletons. The CDR3 sequence is 14 residues long. Germline V lookup: CDR1 KGHSH, CDR2 LQKENI. Trimming pared 3 bases from V and 3 bases from J, leaving 11 bases between.

The clonotype originates from a man younger than 35 who had recovered from COVID-19. This chain uses TRBV18 with TRBJ1-1; D is uncertain. The sample taken for sequencing was PBMCs or T cells enriched from blood (not recorded which). For the CDR3, the DNA is TGTGCCAGCTCACCGGCGGGGTTGGACACTGAAGCTTTCTTT. It codes for CASSPAGLDTEAFF.